This T cell receptor beta chain was identified in a study of blood T cell repertoires in COVID-19. About the study: Italy, Spain and the United States were the sources of the convalescent and acute COVID-19 samples. T cells, B-cell-depleted T cells, or PBMCs supplied cDNA or gDNA.

In its sample, this clone was seen a few times. Original processing notes: For nucleated cells, counts were estimated from reference gene primer amplification. The protocol was immunoSEQ multiplex PCR, while the TCRdb copy is restricted to in-frame clones and leaves out a portion. The V and J calls and clone size come from that table; D and trimming were worked out from the DNA. The table includes around 230,000 clones, less than 85% detected once. The CDR3 sequence is 13 residues long. The junction had 4 bases not matched to a gene; V was cut back by 9 bases and J by 6 bases. The sample comprised peripheral blood. The V and J genes are TRBV12-3 or TRBV12-4 and TRBJ1-3, with TRBD1 matching over 11 bases. The receptor was derived from a woman aged 65 to 85 with active or convalescent COVID-19. In DNA form, the CDR3 reads TGTGCCAGACCGGGACAGGGGGAAAACACCATATATTTT. This gives the protein CARPGQGENTIYF.